Following are 23 T cell receptor beta chains from one sample sequenced in a study of cytomegalovirus exposure and HLA in healthy donors. With 60 Vbeta and 13 Jbeta primers, the PCR was carried out. TCRdb's table, derived via immunoSEQ multiplex PCR, lists solely in-frame clones and lacks some. The data show about 160,000 clones, with 60% to 85% seen just once and approximately 3.1% held by the top ten. The sample comprised PBMCs. These receptors were obtained from a woman aged 35 to 49 in good health and CMV-seronegative.

The CDR3 nucleotides read TGTGCCAGCAGTCGTGACAGAGCTAACTATGGCTACACCTTC. It codes for CASSRDRANYGYTF. This sequence joins TRBV28 and TRBJ1-2; tentative D call: TRBD1 (5 bases). The germline V gene has CDR1 MDHEN and CDR2 SYDVKM. The length of the CDR3 is 14 residues. Trimming pared 5 bases from V and 0 bases from J, leaving 10 bases between.

For this clone: A read error may produce the germline difference seen at one junction end. This sample includes further DNA sequences coding for the same CDR3. This chain joins TRBV7-9 and TRBJ1-1; D is uncertain. Germline CDR1 and CDR2: SEHNR and FQNEAQ (reference sequence). This CDR3 is 12 amino acids long. The CDR3 loop is CSSSGGRTEAFF. The CDR3 DNA reads TGTTCCAGCAGCGGAGGGAGGACTGAAGCTTTCTTT.

The rearrangement links TRBV5-1 to TRBJ2-5; D might be TRBD1 (6 bases). Germline loops: CDR1 SGHRS, CDR2 YFSETQ. The CDR3 loop spans 13 amino acids. The V end lost 3 bases, the J end lost 2 bases, and 8 bases lay between the germline ends. CDR3 sequence: CASSSGVQETQYF. In DNA, the CDR3 is TGCGCCAGCAGCTCAGGGGTTCAAGAGACCCAGTACTTC.

The chain uses TRBV5-4 and TRBJ1-1; a possible D gene is TRBD1 (6 bases). CDR1 SGHNT and CDR2 YYREEE come from the germline V gene (reference sequence). The CDR3 consists of 15 residues. V was pared by 4 bases and J by 0 bases, with 13 bases between. The CDR3 sequence: CASSISDRMNTEAFF. DNA for the CDR3: TGTGCCAGCAGCATATCAGACAGGATGAACACTGAAGCTTTCTTT.

This clone was counted between two and nine times. The chain carries TRBV15 and TRBJ2-7; D possibly corresponds to TRBD1 (6 bases). The CDR3 consists of 16 residues. The V end lost 1 base, the J end lost 0 bases, and 13 bases lay between the germline ends. Germline-derived CDR1 and CDR2 are LNHNV and YYDKDF (reference sequence). The CDR3 sequence is CATSRALGGSSYEQYF. In nucleotides, the CDR3 is TGTGCCACCAGCAGAGCTTTAGGGGGTAGCTCCTACGAGCAGTACTTC.

The chain recombines TRBV23-1 with TRBJ2-1; D unclear. TRBV23-1 has ORF status, its function being uncertain. V lost 1 base to trimming and J lost 8 bases, with 6 bases between them. The CDR3 has 12 amino acids. The CDR3 DNA reads TGCGCCAGCAGTCAATTGGCCTATGAGCAGTTCTTC. Its protein product is CASSQLAYEQFF.

The rearrangement uses TRBV7-6 and TRBJ1-4; possible D gene TRBD1, 5 bases. Looked up from germline, CDR1 is SGHVS and CDR2 is FNYEAQ. The CDR3 has 14 residues. The V end was cut by 5 bases, the J end by 7 bases, with 14 bases between. Here the CDR3 reads CASSTRERTEKLFF. CDR3 nucleotide sequence: TGTGCCAGCAGCACCAGGGAAAGGACTGAAAAACTGTTTTTT.

The chain carries TRBV5-1 and TRBJ1-6; D possibly corresponds to TRBD1 (5 bases). The CDR3 spans 14 residues. The V end was cut by 0 bases, the J end by 10 bases, with 11 bases between. Looked up from germline, CDR1 is SGHRS and CDR2 is YFSETQ. CDR3 sequence reads: CASSLEGVDSPLHF. In DNA form, the CDR3 reads TGCGCCAGCAGCTTGGAAGGGGTCGACTCACCCCTCCACTTT.

The rearrangement joins TRBV7-3 to TRBJ2-3, with TRBD1 identical over 7 bases. Per germline, CDR1 SGHTA and CDR2 FQGTGA. The CDR3 runs 19 residues. Trimming at V came to 2 bases and at J to 3 bases, leaving 17 bases not matched to a gene. The CDR3 loop reads CASSLRSRLGQGVTDTQYF. The CDR3 DNA reads TGTGCCAGCAGCTTACGCTCTCGCTTAGGGCAGGGGGTTACAGATACGCAGTATTTT.

The chain is built from TRBV28 and TRBJ2-3; tentative D call: TRBD2 (5 bases). The CDR3 loop spans 14 amino acids. The V end lost 2 bases, the J end lost 7 bases, and 13 bases lay between the germline ends. Germline V lookup: CDR1 MDHEN, CDR2 SYDVKM. The CDR3 sequence: CASSLTGLGYTQYF. CDR3 bases: TGTGCCAGCAGTTTAACTGGACTTGGGTATACGCAGTATTTT.

The V call is TRBV18, the J call TRBJ1-2; 7 positions match TRBD1. V gave up 4 bases and J gave up 8 bases; unmatched junction bases: 16. The CDR3 is 16 residues long. Germline V gene lookup returns CDR1 KGHSH and CDR2 LQKENI. CDR3 sequence (DNA): TGTGCCAGCTCACTCACCCCACTGACAGGGCTAGACGGCTACACCTTC. It yields the protein CASSLTPLTGLDGYTF.

J is TRBJ2-3 and V is TRBV5-1; 8 positions match TRBD2. V trimming: 3 bases; J trimming: 2 bases; junction bases outside the gene matches: 5. The CDR3 runs to 15 residues. CDR1 is SGHRS, CDR2 YFSETQ, per germline. In nucleotides, the CDR3 is TGCGCCAGCAGCTCCTTAGCGGGGCTCACAGATACGCAGTATTTT. It encodes CASSSLAGLTDTQYF.

The chain links TRBV11-2 to TRBJ2-5; D gene unclear. V was shortened by 1 base and J by 7 bases, with 16 bases between the two germline ends. Looked up from germline, CDR1 is SGHAT and CDR2 is FQNNGV. The CDR3 is 15 residues long. The CDR3 region is CASSLGLFGKGTQYF. CDR3 nucleotides: TGTGCCAGCAGCTTAGGACTTTTCGGCAAAGGGACCCAGTACTTC.

The genes are TRBV10-3 and TRBJ2-2; D is unclear. Trimming took 0 bases from V and 1 from J, leaving 12 bases between them. The CDR3 totals 17 residues. Germline-derived CDR1 and CDR2 are ENHRY and SYGVKD. CDR3: CAISESIATMNTGELFF. The CDR3 nucleotides are TGTGCCATCAGTGAGTCGATCGCCACTATGAACACCGGGGAGCTGTTTTTT.

The table lists this clone with a count of one. The V call is TRBV28, the J call TRBJ2-2; 9 bases fit TRBD2. There are 16 residues in the CDR3. Germline-derived CDR1 and CDR2 are MDHEN and SYDVKM. Germline trimming cut 5 bases from V and 2 bases from J; bases unmatched to any gene: 6. CDR3 bases: TGTGCCAGCAGTGGGCAGCGGGGGGTTAACACCGGGGAGCTGTTTTTT. It encodes CASSGQRGVNTGELFF.

CDR3 nucleotides: TGCGCCAGCAGCCGTGGTGGAGGGAACACTGAAGCTTTCTTT. It is translated as CASSRGGGNTEAFF. The chain couples TRBV5-1 to TRBJ1-1; no firm D call. V was shortened by 4 bases and J by 1 base, with 11 bases between the two germline ends. Germline V gene data show CDR1 as SGHRS and CDR2 as YFSETQ. The CDR3 has 14 residues.

This clone was detected only a few times. The gene calls are TRBV19 and TRBJ2-5, with unresolved D. V lost 3 bases and J 3 bases, leaving 8 bases between the germline ends. CDR1 and CDR2 from the germline V gene are LNHDA and SQIVND (reference sequence). The CDR3 spans 13 residues. The CDR3 here is CASSIDIEETQYF. CDR3 in DNA: TGTGCCAGTAGTATCGACATTGAAGAGACCCAGTACTTC.

This clone came up a few times. This chain joins TRBV2 and TRBJ2-3; 9 bases agree with TRBD1. CDR3 length: 15 residues. The germline CDR1 and CDR2 sequences are SNHLY and FYNNEI. The ends lost 3 bases at V and 2 bases at J; junction bases unmatched: 3. The CDR3 reads CASSETGGFTDTQYF. The CDR3 nucleotides read TGTGCCAGCAGTGAGACAGGGGGTTTCACAGATACGCAGTATTTT.

The V call is TRBV28, the J call TRBJ1-2; D is unclear. Deletions cut 8 bases from V and 3 bases from J, with 7 bases between. The CDR3 covers 11 residues. Germline CDR1 reads MDHEN; CDR2 reads SYDVKM. In nucleotides, the CDR3 is TGTGCCAGCCAAAGCGACTATGGCTACACCTTC. Translation gives CASQSDYGYTF.

This clone turned up a few times. The chain couples TRBV5-6 to TRBJ1-6, with D unresolved. Trimming removed 1 base at V and 3 bases at J, with 8 bases between. Germline CDR1 SGHDT, CDR2 YYEEEE. The CDR3 covers 15 residues. Here the CDR3 DNA reads TGTGCCAGCAGCTTGTGGCAGGACTATAATTCACCCCTCCACTTT. This sequence encodes CASSLWQDYNSPLHF.

The chain joins TRBV2 to TRBJ1-2; 9 bases line up with TRBD1. Trimming removed 8 bases from V and 8 bases from J; junction bases left unmatched: 6. The germline CDR1 and CDR2 sequences are SNHLY and FYNNEI. This CDR3 has 12 amino acids. The CDR3 sequence is CASGQGPGGYTF. In DNA form, the CDR3 reads TGTGCCAGCGGACAGGGGCCCGGGGGCTACACCTTC.

This clone was seen more than once but under ten times. The chain joins TRBV28 to TRBJ1-2; weak D call: TRBD1 (6 bases). The CDR3 totals 14 residues. V was pared by 5 bases and J by 3 bases, with 13 bases between. Germline V CDR1 and CDR2: MDHEN, SYDVKM. In DNA form, the CDR3 reads TGTGCCAGCAGTGCGGCGGGGGCTTACTATGGCTACACCTTC. Residues: CASSAAGAYYGYTF.

The chain is built from TRBV25-1 and TRBJ1-1; D remains unclear. The germline V and J ends were trimmed by 1 base and 0 bases, with 3 bases remaining between them. This CDR3 has 13 amino acids. Germline-derived CDR1 and CDR2 are MGHDK and SYGVNS. The CDR3 region is CASSESMNTEAFF. The CDR3 DNA reads as TGTGCCAGCAGTGAATCTATGAACACTGAAGCTTTCTTT.